This T cell receptor (beta chain) was sequenced during a study of technical replicates of blood from a few donors. From germline, CDR1 is SQVTM and CDR2 ANQGSEA. This CDR3 is built from 16 residues. The V end was cut by 7 bases, the J end by 3 bases, with 23 bases between. Sequencing was performed with immunoSEQ multiplex PCR; in TCRdb, only in-frame clones are kept and a portion is missing. The sample contains tens of thousands of clones, 94% of which appear only once. The clonotype was recovered from a human donor in good health. The source material was T cells isolated from PBMCs. This chain joins TRBV29-1 and TRBJ2-3; D is possibly TRBD2 (6 bases). The CDR3 bases are TGCAGCGCCCTCCCCCTTGGGGGACTTTTGACAGATACGCAGTATTTT. It encodes CSALPLGGLLTDTQYF.